Below, 6 T cell receptor beta chains from the same sample are listed, as sequenced in a study of human T cells and chemical hapten exposure. MiXCR, applied by TCRdb to the RACE reads, yields one record per CDR3 protein. Here the sample spans roughly 360,000 distinct CDR3 sequences, about 4.8% being singletons. Documented time point: patch test 1, 2 weeks after DPC sensitization. Treatment here: therapeutic diphenylcyclopropenone sensitization with weekly scalp DPC. The sequencing here drew on whole blood, taken in connection with sensitization to the hapten diphenylcyclopropenone (DPC). The receptors derive from a woman aged 50 to 65 with alopecia areata. Some clones in this sample may be carry-over from other donors' samples.

This rearrangement joins TRBV12-3 or TRBV12-4 to TRBJ1-4; unclear D gene. The length of the CDR3 is 15 residues. With 6 bases removed from V and 5 bases from J, the gap between germline ends came to 16 bases. This CDR3 is CASSLRPVPNEKLFF. Here the CDR3 DNA reads TGTGCCAGCAGCCTGCGGCCGGTCCCGAATGAAAAACTGTTTTTT.

This clonotype was counted a few times. The rearrangement joins TRBV5-1 to TRBJ2-5; 11 bases are shared with TRBD2. This CDR3 has 13 residues. Germline lookup yields CDR1 SGHRS and CDR2 YFSETQ. V lost 5 bases, J lost 5 bases, and 2 bases stayed unmatched. The CDR3 DNA sequence: TGCGCCAGCAGACTAGCGGGAGATGAGACCCAGTACTTC. This codes for CASRLAGDETQYF.

The chain employs TRBV5-1 and TRBJ2-7; the D gene is possibly TRBD1 (8 bases). In germline, CDR1 is SGHRS, CDR2 YFSETQ. This CDR3 has 17 residues. Trimming cost V 4 bases and J 2 bases, with 22 bases left between them. CDR3 loop: CASSPVGRDRWAYEQYF. The CDR3 DNA sequence: TGCGCCAGCAGCCCGGTAGGGAGGGACAGGTGGGCCTACGAGCAGTACTTC. Looking up the rest from reference TRBV5-1 and TRBJ2-7 gives the full variable domain: KAGVTQTPRYLIKTRGQQVTLSCSPISGHRSVSWYQQTPGQGLQFLFEYFSETQRNKGNFPGRFSGRQFSNSRSEMNVSTLELGDSALYLCASSPVGRDRWAYEQYFGPGTRLTVT.

The rearrangement joins TRBV12-3 or TRBV12-4 to TRBJ1-3; maybe TRBD1 (5 bases). Trimming cost V 5 bases and J 1 base, with 15 bases left between them. This CDR3 has 16 residues. CDR3 DNA sequence: TGTGCCAGCAGTGCCGGGGGGATGGGGTCTGGAAACACCATATATTTT. As protein: CASSAGGMGSGNTIYF.

This clonotype was detected a few times. For the CDR3, the DNA is TGTGCCAGCAGGGTGTCGGGTAGTCCGGGTGAGCAGTTCTTC. Protein: CASRVSGSPGEQFF. This rearrangement joins TRBV6-5 to TRBJ2-1; D uncertain. The CDR3 is made up of 14 amino acids. Germline V CDR1 and CDR2: MNHEY, SVGAGI. Trimming shortened V by 6 bases and J by 9 bases, and 18 bases separated the two germline ends.

This clonotype was seen repeatedly, ten times or more. V gene TRBV12-3 or TRBV12-4 combines with J gene TRBJ2-7, with TRBD2 matching over 9 bases. The CDR3 sequence is 18 residues long. After removal of 1 base from V and 6 bases from J, the junction contained 16 bases not matched to a gene. The CDR3 sequence is CASSLGSSGRPRDREQYF. In DNA form, the CDR3 reads TGTGCCAGCAGTTTAGGGAGCAGCGGGAGGCCAAGAGATCGCGAGCAGTACTTC.